These 16 T cell receptor beta chains share one sample of origin, sequenced in a study of blood T cell repertoires in COVID-19. Sequencing was performed with immunoSEQ multiplex PCR; in TCRdb, only in-frame clones are kept and a portion is missing. The table lists a few hundred thousand clones, over 75% of them singletons. Input material: PBMCs or T cells enriched from blood (not recorded which). These receptors were obtained from a woman aged 25 to 39 who had recovered from COVID-19.

The chain couples TRBV12-5 to TRBJ2-1, with D possibly matching TRBD2 (5 bases). With 6 bases removed from V and 2 bases from J, the gap between germline ends came to 14 bases. The length of the CDR3 is 15 residues. CDR1 and CDR2 (germline): LGHNT, FRNRAP. Here the CDR3 DNA reads TGTGCTAGTGGCCAAGGGAGTGCTACCTACAATGAGCAGTTCTTC. Protein: CASGQGSATYNEQFF.

The chain is built from TRBV2 and TRBJ2-7; 9 positions match TRBD1. Germline values: CDR1 SNHLY, CDR2 FYNNEI. The CDR3 sequence is 16 residues long. Trimming cost V 3 bases and J 2 bases; bases outside gene matches: 8. CDR3 loop: CASSDPKGQGTYEQYF. In DNA, the CDR3 is TGTGCCAGCAGTGACCCGAAAGGACAGGGGACCTACGAGCAGTACTTC.

The genes are TRBV2 and TRBJ1-2; D ambiguous. Per the germline V gene, CDR1 is SNHLY and CDR2 is FYNNEI. CDR3 length: 11 amino acids. Trimming left V 4 bases short and J 5 bases short, with 5 bases between. This chain's CDR3 is CASSGAYGYTF. The CDR3 nucleotides read TGTGCCAGCAGTGGGGCATATGGCTACACCTTC.

The chain combines TRBV5-1 with TRBJ2-1; the match to TRBD2 covers 12 bases. The germline CDR1 and CDR2 sequences are SGHRS and YFSETQ. Trimming at V came to 4 bases and at J to 6 bases, leaving 5 bases not matched to a gene. There are 15 residues in the CDR3. The CDR3 sequence: CASSPATSGGNEQFF. CDR3 nucleotides: TGCGCCAGCAGCCCCGCGACTAGCGGGGGCAATGAGCAGTTCTTC.

The chain uses TRBV6-4 and TRBJ2-7, with D possibly TRBD2 on 6 matching bases. This CDR3 region has 14 residues. Trimming took off 9 bases at V and 2 bases at J, with 17 bases between the two ends. Germline-derived CDR1 and CDR2 are MRHNA and SNTAGT. DNA for the CDR3: TGTGCCAGGAAGCTAGCGAGTCGCCCCTACGAGCAGTACTTC. Its protein is CARKLASRPYEQYF.

This clone has just a few counts. The chain uses TRBV10-3 and TRBJ1-1; D remains unclear. With 5 bases removed from V and 3 bases from J, the gap between germline ends came to 13 bases. The CDR3 sequence is 14 residues long. Germline V CDR1 and CDR2: ENHRY, SYGVKD. Here the CDR3 DNA reads TGTGCCATCAGTTCAACCACCACGGACACTGAAGCTTTCTTT. It encodes CAISSTTTDTEAFF.

The genes are TRBV24-1 and TRBJ1-1; 9 bases are shared with TRBD1. The CDR3 loop spans 13 amino acids. Germline V gives CDR1 KGHDR, CDR2 SFDVKD. Trimming at V came to 3 bases and at J to 10 bases, leaving 5 bases not matched to a gene. The chain's CDR3 is CATSDGQGNPAFF. As DNA, the CDR3 is TGTGCCACCAGTGATGGACAGGGGAATCCAGCTTTCTTT.

Comments on this clone: The sample has other DNA sequences that encode this CDR3 too. J is TRBJ1-5 and V is TRBV19; 7 bases line up with TRBD1. The V segment lost 1 base and the J segment 4 bases; nucleotides outside the gene matches: 4. Germline V gene data show CDR1 as LNHDA and CDR2 as SQIVND (reference sequence). The CDR3 has 15 amino acids. CDR3 residues: CASSIGGGGNQPQHF. CDR3 sequence (DNA): TGTGCCAGTAGTATAGGAGGGGGCGGGAATCAGCCCCAGCATTTT.

The CDR3 loop is CASSGTGGSYEQYF. The CDR3 nucleotides are TGTGCCAGCAGCGGGACAGGGGGCTCCTACGAGCAGTACTTC. V gene TRBV4-2 combines with J gene TRBJ2-7; TRBD1 agrees at 11 bases. CDR1 is LGHNA and CDR2 is YNFKEQ in the germline V gene. V trimming: 5 bases; J trimming: 0 bases; junction bases outside the gene matches: 0. This CDR3 has 14 residues.

The rearrangement uses TRBV4-1 and TRBJ2-5; D may be TRBD2 (5 bases). Germline-derived CDR1 and CDR2 are MGHRA and YSYEKL. This CDR3 spans 16 amino acids. V lost 3 bases to trimming and J lost 2 bases, with 16 bases between them. This CDR3 is CASSHPFDGNQETQYF. CDR3 nucleotide sequence: TGCGCCAGCAGCCATCCCTTTGACGGGAATCAAGAGACCCAGTACTTC.

The chain recombines TRBV12-5 with TRBJ2-5; 12 bases agree with TRBD2. Unmatched junction bases numbered 9, after V lost 5 bases and J lost 2 bases. The CDR3 is 17 amino acids. Per the germline V gene, CDR1 is LGHNT and CDR2 is FRNRAP. The CDR3 DNA sequence: TGTGCTAGTGGTACCATGACTAGCGGGGGACTACAAGAGACCCAGTACTTC. Amino acid sequence: CASGTMTSGGLQETQYF.

The chain is built from TRBV20-1 and TRBJ2-1, with TRBD2 as a possible D gene (5 bases). This CDR3 is built from 14 residues. V lost 6 bases to trimming and J lost 2 bases, with 14 bases between them. CDR1 DFQATT and CDR2 SNEGSKA come from the germline V gene (reference sequence). The CDR3 DNA reads TGCAGTGCCAGTCGGACTGGAACCTACAATGAGCAGTTCTTC. This encodes CSASRTGTYNEQFF.

The chain recombines TRBV13 with TRBJ1-1, with TRBD1 as a possible D gene (5 bases). Germline lookup yields CDR1 PRHDT and CDR2 FYEKMQ (reference sequence). The CDR3 consists of 14 residues. V was cut by 0 bases and J by 4 bases, with 9 bases left in between. In DNA, the CDR3 is TGTGCCAGCAGCTTAGGTTCCGGGGGCACTGAAGCTTTCTTT. This codes for CASSLGSGGTEAFF.

This chain uses TRBV12-3 or TRBV12-4 with TRBJ2-5; no clear D gene. The V end was cut by 6 bases, the J end by 1 base, with 9 bases between. The CDR3 loop spans 13 amino acids. Here the CDR3 reads CASSSVPQETQYF. In nucleotides, the CDR3 is TGTGCCAGCAGCTCTGTTCCCCAAGAGACCCAGTACTTC.

The genes are TRBV2 and TRBJ1-5; possibly TRBD1 for D (5 bases). CDR1 is SNHLY and CDR2 is FYNNEI in the germline V gene. V was pared by 1 base and J by 7 bases, with 8 bases between. The CDR3 totals 13 residues. CDR3 protein: CASSEGAGQPQHF. CDR3 nucleotides: TGTGCCAGCAGTGAAGGGGCAGGGCAGCCCCAGCATTTT. The full variable domain, completed using reference TRBV2 and TRBJ1-5, is EPEVTQTPSHQVTQMGQEVILRCVPISNHLYFYWYRQILGQKVEFLVSFYNNEISEKSEIFDDQFSVERPDGSNFTLKIRSTKLEDSAMYFCASSEGAGQPQHFGDGTRLSIL.

The table lists this clone with a few counts. The CDR3 DNA reads as TGTGCCAGCAGCTTGAAGGGGGGGGCGGAAGAGCAGTACTTC. Protein sequence: CASSLKGGAEEQYF. The chain carries TRBV5-4 and TRBJ2-7; weak D call: TRBD2 (7 bases). Trimming removed 1 base from V and 7 bases from J, with 15 bases in between. Germline values: CDR1 SGHNT, CDR2 YYREEE (reference sequence). The CDR3 has 14 residues.